This entry features one T cell receptor beta chain sequence. This specimen comes from a study of blood T cell repertoires in COVID-19. Study information: Whether acute or convalescent, the COVID-19 samples came from the United States, Italy and Spain.

Trimming at V came to 1 base and at J to 2 bases, leaving 11 bases not matched to a gene. This CDR3 comprises 19 residues. Germline values: CDR1 LGHDT, CDR2 YNNKEL (reference sequence). Only in-frame clones appear in the TCRdb table, and some are missing; sequencing was by immunoSEQ multiplex PCR. The sample records 450,000 to 500,000 clones, about nine tenths being singletons. Symptom resolution, clearance, or two negative PCRs marked donors in Cohort 3 as recovered. The chain couples TRBV3-1 (or the pseudogene TRBV3-2) to TRBJ2-3; 11 positions agree with TRBD2. The sequence was obtained from an older woman who had recovered from COVID-19. Sequences were obtained from PBMCs or T cells enriched from blood (not recorded which). CDR3 sequence reads: CASSQGGPSGGSLTDTQYF. The CDR3 DNA reads as TGTGCCAGCAGCCAAGGAGGACCTAGCGGGGGGTCCCTCACAGATACGCAGTATTTT.